This T cell receptor (beta chain) originates from a study of CD8+CD57+ T cells in acquired aplastic anemia. In the study overall: Sorting CD4+ and CD8+ cells gave DNA averaging approximately 3 ug.

Germline trimming cut 4 bases from V and 3 bases from J; bases unmatched to any gene: 8. CDR3 size: 15 residues. From germline, CDR1 is SQVTM and CDR2 ANQGSEA. The template for TCR beta VDJ and CDR3 sequence profiling was genomic DNA. TCRdb ran MiXCR on the reads and lists one entry per CDR3 protein. The table has about 120,000 distinct CDR3 sequences, about 60% seen once. This clonotype appeared once. Its antigen is unknown. Patients picked for sequencing had shown CD8+CD57+ cell expansion detected by flow cytometry. All participating patients were living with severe acquired aplastic anemia. Study-wide results and limits: Patients and controls were found to share approximately 31 CD8+ CDR3 sequences.

This TCR was sampled from a human donor with aplastic anemia. The chain carries TRBV29-1 and TRBJ2-3; 9 bases fit TRBD1. What was sequenced was sorted CD4+, CD8+, or CD8+CD57+ T cells (not recorded which) from PBMCs. CDR3 nucleotide sequence: TGCAGCGTTGCCACCGGGACAGGGAGAACAGATACGCAGTATTTT. This codes for CSVATGTGRTDTQYF.